The clone carrying this T cell receptor (beta chain) was picked up a small number of times. This specimen belongs to a study of beta chain features in type 1 diabetes. Expressed TCRB transcripts were sequenced because the entire RNA isolate underwent reverse transcription. Assay used: immunoSEQ multiplex PCR; TCRdb lists only in-frame clones, some missing. The table shows almost 350,000 clones, with 6.5% to 10% occurring only once. Trimming pared 0 bases from V and 2 bases from J, leaving 14 bases between. The CDR3 is 18 residues long. The source material was central memory CD4+ T cells from blood. The TCR comes from a young woman in good health. V usage is TRBV23-1 and J usage is TRBJ2-6; either TRBD1 or TRBD2 may supply D (5 bases each). TRBV23-1 qualifies as an ORF whose function is uncertain. The CDR3 sequence: CASSQSEGKETGANVLTF. CDR3 nucleotide sequence: TGCGCCAGCAGTCAATCCGAGGGGAAGGAAACTGGGGCCAACGTCCTGACTTTC.